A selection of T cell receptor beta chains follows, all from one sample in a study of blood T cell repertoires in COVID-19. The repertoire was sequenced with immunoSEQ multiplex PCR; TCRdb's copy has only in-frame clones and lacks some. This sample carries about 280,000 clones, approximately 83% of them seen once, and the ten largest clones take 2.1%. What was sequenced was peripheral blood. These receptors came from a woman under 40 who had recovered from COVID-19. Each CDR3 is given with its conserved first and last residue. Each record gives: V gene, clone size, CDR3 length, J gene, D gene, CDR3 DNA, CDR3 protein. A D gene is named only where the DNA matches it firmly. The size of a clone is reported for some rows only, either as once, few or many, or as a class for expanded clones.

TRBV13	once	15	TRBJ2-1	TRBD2	TGTGCCAGCAGCTTAGGGGGGACGGGGGGTCGGGAGCAGTTCTTC	CASSLGGTGGREQFF
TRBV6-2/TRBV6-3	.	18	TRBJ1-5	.	TGTGCCAGCAGTTACCCGAGGGAGACCGATTATAGCAATCAGCCCCAGCATTTT	CASSYPRETDYSNQPQHF
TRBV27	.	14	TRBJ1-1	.	TGTGCCAGTCAACTTCAAGCTTTCGTCTCTGAAGCTTTCTTT	CASQLQAFVSEAFF
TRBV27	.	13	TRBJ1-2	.	TGTGCCAGCAGTCCCAGTCCTGGAGATGGCTACACCTTC	CASSPSPGDGYTF
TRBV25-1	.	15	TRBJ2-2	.	TGTGCCAGCAGTGTGAATGGAGGATTCACCGGGGAGCTGTTTTTT	CASSVNGGFTGELFF
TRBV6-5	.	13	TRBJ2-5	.	TGTGCCAGCATCGCGGAGGCACAAGAGACCCAGTACTTC	CASIAEAQETQYF
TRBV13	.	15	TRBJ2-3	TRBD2	TGTGCCAGCAGCTTGAAGCGGGGGGCCACAGATACGCAGTATTTT	CASSLKRGATDTQYF
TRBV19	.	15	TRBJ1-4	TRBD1	TGTGCCAGTAGGATACGGGGACAGGGGGATGAAAAACTGTTTTTT	CASRIRGQGDEKLFF
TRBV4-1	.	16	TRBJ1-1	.	TGCGCCAGCAGCCACCCGCGGGAGACTGAGAACACTGAAGCTTTCTTT	CASSHPRETENTEAFF
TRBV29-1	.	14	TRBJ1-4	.	TGCAGCGTTGTTCCGGGAGCCTCGGACGAAAAACTGTTTTTT	CSVVPGASDEKLFF
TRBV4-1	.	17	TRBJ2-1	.	TGCGCCAGCAGCCAAGTGGGGGCTAGACGCTCCTACAATGAGCAGTTCTTC	CASSQVGARRSYNEQFF
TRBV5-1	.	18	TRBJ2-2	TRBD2	TGCGCCAGCAGTCTAACGGGACTAGCGGGGCGCGACACCGGGGAGCTGTTTTTT	CASSLTGLAGRDTGELFF
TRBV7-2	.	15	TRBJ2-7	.	TGTGCCAGCAGCTTTGCCTCGACAGGCCCCTACGAGCAGTACTTC	CASSFASTGPYEQYF
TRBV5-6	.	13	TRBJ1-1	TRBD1	TGTGCCAGCAGCTTGACAGGGGCCACTGAAGCTTTCTTT	CASSLTGATEAFF
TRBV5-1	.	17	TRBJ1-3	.	TGCGCCAGCAGCTTGGTTCCTCAGGGGAGCTCTGGAAACACCATATATTTT	CASSLVPQGSSGNTIYF
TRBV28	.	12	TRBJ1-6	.	TGTGCCAGCAGTTCCGTTCTACCACCCCTCCACTTT	CASSSVLPPLHF
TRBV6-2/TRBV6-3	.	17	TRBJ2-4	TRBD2	TGTGCCAGCAGTTACGAGGAGCGGGAAGTAGCGGGAAACATTCAGTACTTC	CASSYEEREVAGNIQYF
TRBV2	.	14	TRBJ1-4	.	TGTGCCAGCAGTGTAAGGGGGTCTAATGAAAAACTGTTTTTT	CASSVRGSNEKLFF
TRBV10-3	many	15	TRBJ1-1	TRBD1	TGTGCCATCGATAGGACAGGGGCACTGAACACTGAAGCTTTCTTT	CAIDRTGALNTEAFF
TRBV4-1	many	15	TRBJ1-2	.	TGCGCCAGCAGCCAAGACCCAGGACAGAAGAATGGCTACACCTTC	CASSQDPGQKNGYTF
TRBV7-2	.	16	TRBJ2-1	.	TGTGCCAGCAGCTTTGAACGGGAGTCCAGGGACAATGAGCAGTTCTTC	CASSFERESRDNEQFF
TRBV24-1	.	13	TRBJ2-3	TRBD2	TGTGCCACCAGTGAGGCGGGACTAGCTACGCAGTATTTT	CATSEAGLATQYF
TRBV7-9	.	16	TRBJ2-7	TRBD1	TGTGCCAGCAGCAGCTCTTGGACAGGTCCTCCGTACGAGCAGTACTTC	CASSSSWTGPPYEQYF
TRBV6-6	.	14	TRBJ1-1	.	TGTGCCAGCACCCCTCCGGGGGTTTACACTGAAGCTTTCTTT	CASTPPGVYTEAFF
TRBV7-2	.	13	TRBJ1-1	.	TGTGCCAGCCGAGCCTCCCTGGTGGCTGAAGCTTTCTTT	CASRASLVAEAFF
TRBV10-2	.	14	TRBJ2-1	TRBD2	TGCGCCAGCAGGGGGGGACTAGCGCGGAATGAGCAGTTCTTC	CASRGGLARNEQFF
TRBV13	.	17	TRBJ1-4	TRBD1	TGTGCCAGCAGCTTAAGGACAGGGGGTTTTTCGGGGGAAAAACTGTTTTTT	CASSLRTGGFSGEKLFF
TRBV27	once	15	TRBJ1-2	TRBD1	TGTGCCAGCAGTTATCGGGACAGGCCCTTATATGGCTACACCTTC	CASSYRDRPLYGYTF
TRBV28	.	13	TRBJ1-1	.	TGTGCCAGCAGTTCAGCGGAGAACACTGAAGCTTTCTTT	CASSSAENTEAFF
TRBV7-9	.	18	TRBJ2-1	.	TGTGCCAGCAGCTTCCCGGCGGGAATGGGGAGCGCCTACAATGAGCAGTTCTTC	CASSFPAGMGSAYNEQFF
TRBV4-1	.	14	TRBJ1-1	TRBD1	TGCGCCAGCAGCCAATACCCGGGACAGGGAGAAGCTTTCTTT	CASSQYPGQGEAFF
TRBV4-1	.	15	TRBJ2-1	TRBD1	TGCGCCAGCAGCCACACGGACAGGGAATACAATGAGCAGTTCTTC	CASSHTDREYNEQFF
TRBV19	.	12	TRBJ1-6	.	TGTGCCAGTAGTTGGAGGAATTCACCCCTCCACTTT	CASSWRNSPLHF
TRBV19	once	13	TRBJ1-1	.	TGTGCCAGTAGTATAGGTGCGTACTCTGAAGCTTTCTTT	CASSIGAYSEAFF
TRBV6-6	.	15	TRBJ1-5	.	TGTGCCAGCAGTTACACCCAGTATAGCAATCAGCCCCAGCATTTT	CASSYTQYSNQPQHF
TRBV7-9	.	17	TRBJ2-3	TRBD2	TGTGCCAGCAGCCCTAAACCGGGACTAGCGGGAGGGGATACGCAGTATTTT	CASSPKPGLAGGDTQYF
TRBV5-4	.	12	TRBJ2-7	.	TGTGCCAGCAGCTGGGGCCGCGACGAGCAGTACTTC	CASSWGRDEQYF
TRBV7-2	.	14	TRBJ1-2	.	TGTGCCAGCAGCTTAGGACGAAGAGGCTATGGCTACACCTTC	CASSLGRRGYGYTF
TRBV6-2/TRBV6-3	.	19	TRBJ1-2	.	TGTGCCAGCAGTTACTCGAGTGGCGTCAGGGAGGCTTCTAACTATGGCTACACCTTC	CASSYSSGVREASNYGYTF
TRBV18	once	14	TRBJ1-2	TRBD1	TGTGCCAGCTCAACGGAGACAGGGGAGAGGGGCTACACCTTC	CASSTETGERGYTF
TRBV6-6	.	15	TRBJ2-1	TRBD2	TGTGCCAGCAGTGTACTAGCGGGAGGAATGAATGAGCAGTTCTTC	CASSVLAGGMNEQFF
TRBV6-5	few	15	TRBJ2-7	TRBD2	TGTGCCAGCAGTTCGCAGGGAGGGAGCTCCTACGAGCAGTACTTC	CASSSQGGSSYEQYF
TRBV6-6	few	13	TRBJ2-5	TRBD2	TGTGCCACCGGGACTAGCGGGTTTGAGACCCAGTACTTC	CATGTSGFETQYF
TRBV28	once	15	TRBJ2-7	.	TGTGCCAGCAGTTTATATCTTGCGGGGTCCTACGAGCAGTACTTC	CASSLYLAGSYEQYF
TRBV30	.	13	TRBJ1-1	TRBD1	TGTGCCTGGAGTCACAGGGGACTCTCTGAAGCTTTCTTT	CAWSHRGLSEAFF
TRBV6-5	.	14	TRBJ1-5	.	TGTGCCAGCAGTCCCTACAGGTATGATCAGCCCCAGCATTTT	CASSPYRYDQPQHF
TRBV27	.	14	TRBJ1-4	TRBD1	TGTGCCAGCAGCGGGACAGGGATGTTTGAAAAACTGTTTTTT	CASSGTGMFEKLFF
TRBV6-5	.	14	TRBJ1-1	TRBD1	TGTGCCAGCAGTTCAGACAGGGGGAACACTGAAGCTTTCTTT	CASSSDRGNTEAFF
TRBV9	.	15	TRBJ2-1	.	TGTGCCAGCAGCCTACTCGGGACACCATACAATGAGCAGTTCTTC	CASSLLGTPYNEQFF
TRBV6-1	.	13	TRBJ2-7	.	TGTGCCAGCAGTGAATATTCAGGTTACGAGCAGTACTTC	CASSEYSGYEQYF
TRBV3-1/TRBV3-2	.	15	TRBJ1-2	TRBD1	TGTGCCAGCAGCCTTTTGGACAGGGGCCGCGATGGCTACACCTTC	CASSLLDRGRDGYTF
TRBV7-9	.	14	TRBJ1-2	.	TGTGCCAGCAGCTCTTCAGCAGACGGAGGGGGCTACACCTTC	CASSSSADGGGYTF